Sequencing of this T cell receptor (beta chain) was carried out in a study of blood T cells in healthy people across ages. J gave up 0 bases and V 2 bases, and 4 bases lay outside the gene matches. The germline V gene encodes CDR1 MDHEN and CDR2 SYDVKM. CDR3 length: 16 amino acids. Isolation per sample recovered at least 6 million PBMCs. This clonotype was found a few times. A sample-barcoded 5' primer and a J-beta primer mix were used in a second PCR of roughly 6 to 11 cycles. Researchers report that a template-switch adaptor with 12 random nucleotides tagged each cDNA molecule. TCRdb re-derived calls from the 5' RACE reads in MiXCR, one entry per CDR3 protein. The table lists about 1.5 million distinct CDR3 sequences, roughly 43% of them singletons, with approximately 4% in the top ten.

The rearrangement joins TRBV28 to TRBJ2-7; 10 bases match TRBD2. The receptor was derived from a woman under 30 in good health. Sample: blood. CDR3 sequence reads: CASSLDGTSDSYEQYF. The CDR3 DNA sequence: TGTGCCAGCAGTTTAGACGGGACTAGCGACTCCTACGAGCAGTACTTC.